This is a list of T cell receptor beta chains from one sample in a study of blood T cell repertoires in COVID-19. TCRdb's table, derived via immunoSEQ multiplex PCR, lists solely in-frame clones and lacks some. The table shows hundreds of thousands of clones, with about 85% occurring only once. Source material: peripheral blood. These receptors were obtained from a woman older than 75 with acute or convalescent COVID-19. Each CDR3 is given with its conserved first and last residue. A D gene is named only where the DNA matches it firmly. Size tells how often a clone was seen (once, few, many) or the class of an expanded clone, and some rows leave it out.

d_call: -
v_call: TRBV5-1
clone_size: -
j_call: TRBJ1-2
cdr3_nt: TGCGCCAGCAGCTTGAGTCAGGGTCCTCGCTATGGCTACACCTTC
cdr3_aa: CASSLSQGPRYGYTF

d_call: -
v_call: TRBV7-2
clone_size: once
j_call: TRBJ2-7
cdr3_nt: TGTGCCAGCAGCGCCTCTAGGGGGGGCGAGCAGTACTTC
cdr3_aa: CASSASRGGEQYF

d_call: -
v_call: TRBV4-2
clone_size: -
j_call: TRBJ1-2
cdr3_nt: TGTGCCAGCAGCCAAGAATCTTCCAGGACACATGGCTACACCTTC
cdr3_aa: CASSQESSRTHGYTF

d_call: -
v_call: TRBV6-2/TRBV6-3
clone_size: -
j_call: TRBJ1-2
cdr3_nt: TGTGCCAGCAGTATACAGGGAATCTATGGCTACACCTTC
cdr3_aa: CASSIQGIYGYTF

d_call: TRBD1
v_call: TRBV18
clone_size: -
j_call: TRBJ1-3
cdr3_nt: TGTGCCAGCTCACCCTTAATCCGTCCGGGACAGGGCTCTGGAAACACCATATATTTT
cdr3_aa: CASSPLIRPGQGSGNTIYF

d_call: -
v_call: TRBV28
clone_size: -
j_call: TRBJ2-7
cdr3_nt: TGTGCCAGCGGGCCCGTGGGCAAGCAGTACTTC
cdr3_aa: CASGPVGKQYF

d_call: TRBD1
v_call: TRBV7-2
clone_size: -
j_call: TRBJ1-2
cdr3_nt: TGTGCCAGCAGGTCCGGGACAGAGAACTATGGCTACACCTTC
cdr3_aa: CASRSGTENYGYTF

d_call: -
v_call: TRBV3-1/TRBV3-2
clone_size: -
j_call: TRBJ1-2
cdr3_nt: TGTGCCAGCAGCCAAAGTAGGGAGGGTGGCTACACCTTC
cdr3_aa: CASSQSREGGYTF

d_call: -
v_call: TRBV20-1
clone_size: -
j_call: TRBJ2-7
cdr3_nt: TGCAGTGCTAACGGGAACTACGAGCAGTACTTC
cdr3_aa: CSANGNYEQYF

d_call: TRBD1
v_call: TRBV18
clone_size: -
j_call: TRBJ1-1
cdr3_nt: TGTGCCAGCTCACCGTCCGGGACAGGGAGCACTGAAGCTTTCTTT
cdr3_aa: CASSPSGTGSTEAFF

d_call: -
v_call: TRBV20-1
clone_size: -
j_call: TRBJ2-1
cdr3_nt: TGCAGTGCACGACTCGGTGAGCAGTTCTTC
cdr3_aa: CSARLGEQFF

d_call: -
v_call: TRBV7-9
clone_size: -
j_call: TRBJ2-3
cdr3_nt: TGTGCCAGCAGCCCCTTAGGGGTTCTCACAGATACGCAGTATTTT
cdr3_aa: CASSPLGVLTDTQYF

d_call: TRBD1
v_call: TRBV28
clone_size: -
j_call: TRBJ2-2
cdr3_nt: TGTGCCAGCAGACTACAGGGGACCGGGGAGCTGTTTTTT
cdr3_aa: CASRLQGTGELFF

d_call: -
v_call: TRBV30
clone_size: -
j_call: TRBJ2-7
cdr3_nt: TGTGCCTGGGGTGGGGGGTACGAGCAGTACTTC
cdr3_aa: CAWGGGYEQYF

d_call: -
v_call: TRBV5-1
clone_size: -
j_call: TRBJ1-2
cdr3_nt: TGCGCCAGCAGCTTGGAAGGTCGGGGGGCGGGCTATGGCTACACCTTC
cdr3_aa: CASSLEGRGAGYGYTF

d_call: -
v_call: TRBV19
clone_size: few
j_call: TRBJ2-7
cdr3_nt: TGTGCCAGTAGTAGCCAGGGTACCTACGAGCAGTACTTC
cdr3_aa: CASSSQGTYEQYF

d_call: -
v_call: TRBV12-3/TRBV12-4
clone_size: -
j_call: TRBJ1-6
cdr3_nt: TGTGCCAGCACACCCGATAGTAATTCACCCCTCCACTTT
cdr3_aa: CASTPDSNSPLHF

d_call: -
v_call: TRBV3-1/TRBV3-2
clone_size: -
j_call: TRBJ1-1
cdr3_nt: TGTGCCAGCAGCCAAGCTATTCGAAGAAATCAAGCTTTCTTT
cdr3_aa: CASSQAIRRNQAFF

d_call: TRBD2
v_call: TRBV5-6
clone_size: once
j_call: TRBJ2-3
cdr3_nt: TGTGCCAGCAGCTCCCCACGGGGCGGGGGTGGAGATACGCAGTATTTT
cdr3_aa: CASSSPRGGGGDTQYF

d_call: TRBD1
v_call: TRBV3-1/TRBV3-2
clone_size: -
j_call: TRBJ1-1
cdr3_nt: TGTGCCAGCAGCCAAACTGAACAGGGGAGTGTCGCTTTCTTT
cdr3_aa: CASSQTEQGSVAFF

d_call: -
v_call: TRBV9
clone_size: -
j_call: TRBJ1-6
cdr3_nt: TGTGCCAGCAGCCCCCTAGGCGGACAGTTGGGTTCACCCCTCCACTTT
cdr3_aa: CASSPLGGQLGSPLHF

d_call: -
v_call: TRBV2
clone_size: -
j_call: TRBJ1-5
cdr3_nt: TGTGCCAGCAGTACTAGGGACTATAGCAATCAGCCCCAGCATTTT
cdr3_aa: CASSTRDYSNQPQHF

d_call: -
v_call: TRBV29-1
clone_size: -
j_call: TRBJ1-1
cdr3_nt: TGCAGCGCCGAGCGGGGAGGGGACACTGAAGCTTTCTTT
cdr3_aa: CSAERGGDTEAFF

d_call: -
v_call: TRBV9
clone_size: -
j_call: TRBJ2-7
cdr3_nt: TGTGCCAGCAGCGCCGTGGGGGCCCCCTACGAGCAGTACTTC
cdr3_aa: CASSAVGAPYEQYF

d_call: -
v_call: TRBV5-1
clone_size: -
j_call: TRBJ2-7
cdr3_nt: TGCGCCAGCAGCTCGGCCCAGGGTTACGAGCAGTACTTC
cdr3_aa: CASSSAQGYEQYF

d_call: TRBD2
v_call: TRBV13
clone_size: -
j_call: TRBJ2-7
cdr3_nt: TGTGCCAGCAGCTCGGGACTAGCGGGAAACGAGCAGTACTTC
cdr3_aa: CASSSGLAGNEQYF

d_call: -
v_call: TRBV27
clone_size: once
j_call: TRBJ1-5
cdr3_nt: TGTGCCAGCAGTCCCGGGAAAAGCAATCAGCCCCAGCATTTT
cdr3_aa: CASSPGKSNQPQHF

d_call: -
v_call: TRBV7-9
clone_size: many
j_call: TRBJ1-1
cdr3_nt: TGTGCCAGCAGAGCTCCTTTCAGAGACATGAACACTGAAGCTTTCTTT
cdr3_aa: CASRAPFRDMNTEAFF

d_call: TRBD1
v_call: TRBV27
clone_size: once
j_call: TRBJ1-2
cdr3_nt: TGTGCCAGCAGTCCGGGACAGGGTTGGGGGTCCGGCTACACCTTC
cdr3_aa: CASSPGQGWGSGYTF

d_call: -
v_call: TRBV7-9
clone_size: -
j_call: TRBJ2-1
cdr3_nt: TGTGCCAGCAGCTCAAGTCCAGGGTATAAAGGAAATGAGCAGTTCTTC
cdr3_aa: CASSSSPGYKGNEQFF

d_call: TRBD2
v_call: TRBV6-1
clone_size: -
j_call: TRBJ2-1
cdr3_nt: TGTGCCAGCAGTGTCATAGCGGGGGGGTCCTACAATGAGCAGTTCTTC
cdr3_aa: CASSVIAGGSYNEQFF

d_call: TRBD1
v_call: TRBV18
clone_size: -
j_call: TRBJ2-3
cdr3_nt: TGTGCCAGCTCACCAGGACAGGGGCAGTATTTT
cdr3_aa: CASSPGQGQYF

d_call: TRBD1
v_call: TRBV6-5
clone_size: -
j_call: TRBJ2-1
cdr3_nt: TGTGCCAGCAGTTACTCGGGACAGGGGAATGAGCAGTTCTTC
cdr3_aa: CASSYSGQGNEQFF

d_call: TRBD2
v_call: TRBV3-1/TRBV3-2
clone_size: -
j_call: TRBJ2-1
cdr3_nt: TGTGCCAGCAGCTTCTGGACTAGCTCCTACAATGAGCAGTTCTTC
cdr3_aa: CASSFWTSSYNEQFF

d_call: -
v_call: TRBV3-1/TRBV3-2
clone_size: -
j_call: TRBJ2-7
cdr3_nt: TGTGCCAGCAGCCAGCCAGGACAGAACTACGAGCAGTACTTC
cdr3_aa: CASSQPGQNYEQYF

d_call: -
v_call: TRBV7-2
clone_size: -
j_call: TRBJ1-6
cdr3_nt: TGTGCCAGCAGCTTAGCGACAGGCTATAATTCACCCCTCCACTTT
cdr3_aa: CASSLATGYNSPLHF

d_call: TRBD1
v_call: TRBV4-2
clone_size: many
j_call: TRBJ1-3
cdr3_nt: TGTGCCAGCAGCCAATACAGGGGTACTGGAAACACCATATATTTT
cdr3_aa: CASSQYRGTGNTIYF

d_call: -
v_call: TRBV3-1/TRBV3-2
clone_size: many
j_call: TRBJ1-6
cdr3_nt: TGTGCCAGCAGCCCTCGACAGGCCATTACGAATAATTCACCCCTCCACTTT
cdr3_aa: CASSPRQAITNNSPLHF

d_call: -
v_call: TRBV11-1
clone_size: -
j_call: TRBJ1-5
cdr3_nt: TGTGCCAGCAGCCACGGGGGGGGCGGTCAGCCCCAGCATTTT
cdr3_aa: CASSHGGGGQPQHF

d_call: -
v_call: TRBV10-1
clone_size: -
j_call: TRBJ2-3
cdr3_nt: TGCGCCAGCAGGGCAGGGTTGGCAGATACGCAGTATTTT
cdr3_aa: CASRAGLADTQYF

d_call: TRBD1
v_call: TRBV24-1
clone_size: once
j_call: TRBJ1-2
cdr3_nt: TGTGCCACCAGTGATTTCCGCGGGACAGGGAACTATGGCTACACCTTC
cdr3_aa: CATSDFRGTGNYGYTF

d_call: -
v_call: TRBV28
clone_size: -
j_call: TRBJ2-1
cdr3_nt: TGTGCCAGCAGAACCCGGAGAGGGAGGTTTAACAATGAGCAGTTCTTC
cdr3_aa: CASRTRRGRFNNEQFF

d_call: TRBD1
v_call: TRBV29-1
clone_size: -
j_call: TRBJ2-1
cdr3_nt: TGCAGCGTTGCGATAGGACAGGGAGCCTACAATGAGCAGTTCTTC
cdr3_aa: CSVAIGQGAYNEQFF

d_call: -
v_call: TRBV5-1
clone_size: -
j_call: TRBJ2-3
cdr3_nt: TGCGCCAGCATACAGGGTTCGGGCACAGATACGCAGTATTTT
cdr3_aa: CASIQGSGTDTQYF

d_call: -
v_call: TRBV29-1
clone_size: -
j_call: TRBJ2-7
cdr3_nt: TGCAGCGTTCGGCAGGCGTACGAGCAGTACTTC
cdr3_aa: CSVRQAYEQYF